These T cell receptor beta chains were read from a single sample in a study of blood T cell repertoires in COVID-19. Some clones are missing from TCRdb's copy, which holds only in-frame ones; the method was immunoSEQ multiplex PCR. The sample includes under 500,000 clones, nearly 90% seen only once; the top ten take about 2.1%. The sequencing input was PBMCs or T cells enriched from blood (not recorded which). These receptors were taken from a woman under 30 with acute COVID-19. Both conserved end residues are part of each CDR3. A D gene is named only where the DNA matches it firmly. A clone size is listed for some rows: how often the clone was seen (once, few, many), or a class if it is expanded.

V gene,clone size,D gene,J gene,CDR3 length,CDR3 DNA,CDR3 protein
TRBV30,-,TRBD2,TRBJ2-5,14,TGTGCCTGGAGTGTACGGGGGGTACAAGAGACCCAGTACTTC,CAWSVRGVQETQYF
TRBV18,-,-,TRBJ1-2,15,TGTGCCAGCTCAGCCTACAGGGAAGCTAACTATGGCTACACCTTC,CASSAYREANYGYTF
TRBV5-6,-,-,TRBJ1-2,15,TGTGCCAGCAGCTTGGTGGACAGACCTAACTATGGCTACACCTTC,CASSLVDRPNYGYTF
TRBV3-1/TRBV3-2,-,-,TRBJ1-2,15,TGTGCCAGCAGCCAAGAGGGGCGAGTGATCTATGGCTACACCTTC,CASSQEGRVIYGYTF
TRBV29-1,-,-,TRBJ2-5,16,TGCAGCGTCCATGAAGTAAGGGGATGGTACCAAGAGACCCAGTACTTC,CSVHEVRGWYQETQYF
TRBV4-3,-,TRBD1,TRBJ1-2,16,TGCGCCAGCAGCCAAGATCCTCGGACAGGGGTCTATGGCTACACCTTC,CASSQDPRTGVYGYTF
TRBV18,once,-,TRBJ1-3,17,TGTGCCAGCTCACCATTTATGGGGCCAAGCTCTGGAAACACCATATATTTT,CASSPFMGPSSGNTIYF
TRBV28,-,-,TRBJ1-3,14,TGTGCCAGCACTGGGGCCCACTCTGGAAACACCATATATTTT,CASTGAHSGNTIYF
TRBV5-5,-,TRBD1,TRBJ1-3,16,TGTGCCAGCAGCTTGGAGGGACAGGGAACCGGAAACACCATATATTTT,CASSLEGQGTGNTIYF
TRBV20-1,-,-,TRBJ2-1,15,TGCAGTGCTAGTGGGTCTAGCATCGAGTACAATGAGCAGTTCTTC,CSASGSSIEYNEQFF
TRBV2,-,-,TRBJ2-7,13,TGTGCCAGCACCTTGGACAGCTCCTACGAGCAGTACTTC,CASTLDSSYEQYF
TRBV19,-,TRBD1,TRBJ1-1,12,TGTGCCAGTACCCTAGGGGGACAGCGAGCTTTCTTT,CASTLGGQRAFF
TRBV6-5,-,-,TRBJ2-5,14,TGTGCCAGCAGTTACTCTAGCGGCCAAGAGACCCAGTACTTC,CASSYSSGQETQYF
TRBV10-3,-,TRBD1,TRBJ1-2,17,TGTGCCATCAGTGAGCGGGTGACAGGGGCCACTGACTATGGCTACACCTTC,CAISERVTGATDYGYTF
TRBV10-1,-,-,TRBJ2-1,15,TGCGCCAGCAGTGAAGTAGGAGCAGCCTACAATGAGCAGTTCTTC,CASSEVGAAYNEQFF
TRBV3-1/TRBV3-2,-,TRBD1,TRBJ2-7,14,TGTGCCAGCAGCCCTTGGGACAGACCCTACGAGCAGTACTTC,CASSPWDRPYEQYF
TRBV24-1,-,-,TRBJ2-2,16,TGTGCCACCAGTGCCCCAGGACTAACTAACACCGGGGAGCTGTTTTTT,CATSAPGLTNTGELFF
TRBV28,-,TRBD2,TRBJ2-5,15,TGTGCCAGCAGTTTATTATCTGGGGGGGGAGAGACCCAGTACTTC,CASSLLSGGGETQYF
TRBV29-1,few,TRBD1,TRBJ1-1,13,TGCAGCGTTGCGACAGGGAGGAACACTGAAGCTTTCTTT,CSVATGRNTEAFF
TRBV12-5,few,-,TRBJ1-1,13,TGTGCTAGTGGTTTGGCAGTGAACACTGAAGCTTTCTTT,CASGLAVNTEAFF
TRBV28,-,TRBD1,TRBJ1-2,14,TGTGCCAGCAGCCCAGGACAGGGGTATGGTGGCTACACCTTC,CASSPGQGYGGYTF
TRBV12-3/TRBV12-4,-,-,TRBJ1-6,12,TGTGCCACCTCCCTAGGTAATTCACCCCTCCACTTT,CATSLGNSPLHF
TRBV19,-,-,TRBJ1-1,13,TGTGCCAGTAGTATTATGAGCGGCACTGAAGCTTTCTTT,CASSIMSGTEAFF
TRBV19,-,TRBD2,TRBJ2-7,15,TGTGCCAGTCGAAGTTCGGGGGAGGGAGTCTACGAGCAGTACTTC,CASRSSGEGVYEQYF
TRBV30,-,TRBD1,TRBJ1-3,13,TGTGCCTGGAGTGCCGACAGGGGGAACACCATATATTTT,CAWSADRGNTIYF
TRBV7-2,few,TRBD2,TRBJ2-1,15,TGTGCCAGCAGCTTAGCCGGGACTAGGGTCAATGAGCAGTTCTTC,CASSLAGTRVNEQFF
TRBV28,-,TRBD1,TRBJ2-2,16,TGTGCCAGCAGTCGGAAGACAGGGGGCAACACCGGGGAGCTGTTTTTT,CASSRKTGGNTGELFF
TRBV18,-,-,TRBJ1-1,16,TGTGCCAGCTCACCATCGGGGGGGGGCTGGAACACTGAAGCTTTCTTT,CASSPSGGGWNTEAFF
TRBV9,few,TRBD1,TRBJ1-1,14,TGTGCCAGCAGCTCTGACAGGGGGCGGTCTGAAGCTTTCTTT,CASSSDRGRSEAFF
TRBV29-1,-,-,TRBJ2-2,15,TGCAGCGTTGCTCGGGAGACTGCCGGCACCGGGGAGCTGTTTTTT,CSVARETAGTGELFF
TRBV5-1,-,-,TRBJ1-1,11,TGCGCCAGCAGCATAGAGGGTGAAGCTTTCTTT,CASSIEGEAFF